Listed below are T cell receptor beta chains from one sample, sequenced in a study of blood T cell repertoires in COVID-19. TCRdb's table, derived via immunoSEQ multiplex PCR, lists solely in-frame clones and lacks some. The data hold 160,000 or so clones, with roughly 84% observed a single time. Source material: PBMCs or T cells enriched from blood (not recorded which). All receptors derive from a man in his fifties or sixties who had recovered from COVID-19. The CDR3 runs from the conserved cysteine through the conserved F or W. D genes are given only for firm matches. Clone size is given for some rows only: seen once, a few or many times, or a class if the clone is expanded.

clone size: NA
D gene: TRBD1
V gene: TRBV10-1
J gene: TRBJ2-3
CDR3 DNA: TGCGCCAGCAGTGCTCGGGACAGGGGAGAAGTGGCGCAGTATTTT
CDR3 protein: CASSARDRGEVAQYF

clone size: NA
D gene: TRBD1
V gene: TRBV19
J gene: TRBJ1-4
CDR3 DNA: TGTGCCAGTAGCCCGAAGCTGGGACAGGGGGGGAAAAAACTGTTTTTT
CDR3 protein: CASSPKLGQGGKKLFF

clone size: few
D gene: TRBD1
V gene: TRBV27
J gene: TRBJ1-1
CDR3 DNA: TGTGCCAGCAACAGACAGGGGCCGAACACTGAAGCTTTCTTT
CDR3 protein: CASNRQGPNTEAFF

clone size: NA
D gene: TRBD1
V gene: TRBV5-4
J gene: TRBJ1-3
CDR3 DNA: TGTGCCAGCAGCTTGGGACAGGGTTTAAACACCATATATTTT
CDR3 protein: CASSLGQGLNTIYF

clone size: few
D gene: TRBD2
V gene: TRBV10-2
J gene: TRBJ2-5
CDR3 DNA: TGCGCCAGCAGTGGACTAGCGGGGGGCCCAGAGACCCAGTACTTC
CDR3 protein: CASSGLAGGPETQYF

clone size: NA
D gene: NA
V gene: TRBV2
J gene: TRBJ2-7
CDR3 DNA: TGTGCCAGCACGGTAGCACCCTCCTACGAGCAGTACTTC
CDR3 protein: CASTVAPSYEQYF

clone size: NA
D gene: TRBD1
V gene: TRBV18
J gene: TRBJ1-1
CDR3 DNA: TGTGCCAGCTCACCTGGGCTTACAGGGGGGGACACTGAAGCTTTCTTT
CDR3 protein: CASSPGLTGGDTEAFF

clone size: NA
D gene: TRBD1
V gene: TRBV3-1/TRBV3-2
J gene: TRBJ2-2
CDR3 DNA: TGTGCCAGCAGCCTTAAAATCAGGGGACAGGGGAGACCCGGCACCGGGGAGCTGTTTTTT
CDR3 protein: CASSLKIRGQGRPGTGELFF

clone size: NA
D gene: TRBD2
V gene: TRBV4-1
J gene: TRBJ2-5
CDR3 DNA: TGCGCCAGCAGCCAAGCCTTACTAGCGGAGCTCCAAGAGACCCAGTACTTC
CDR3 protein: CASSQALLAELQETQYF

clone size: NA
D gene: NA
V gene: TRBV5-6
J gene: TRBJ1-6
CDR3 DNA: TGTGCCAGCAGCTCTAACAGGGTTAGGGGTTCACCCCTCCACTTT
CDR3 protein: CASSSNRVRGSPLHF

clone size: NA
D gene: NA
V gene: TRBV7-9
J gene: TRBJ2-2
CDR3 DNA: TGTGCCAGCAGCTTAGGACTAGCGAACACCGGGGAGCTGTTTTTT
CDR3 protein: CASSLGLANTGELFF

clone size: NA
D gene: NA
V gene: TRBV2
J gene: TRBJ2-5
CDR3 DNA: TGTGCCAGCATCGACGGTCCAGCGCCTAATGTAGAGACCCAGTACTTC
CDR3 protein: CASIDGPAPNVETQYF

clone size: NA
D gene: TRBD1
V gene: TRBV2
J gene: TRBJ2-3
CDR3 DNA: TGTGCCAGCAGGGGGGACAGGGGGCCCGATACGCAGTATTTT
CDR3 protein: CASRGDRGPDTQYF

clone size: NA
D gene: TRBD2
V gene: TRBV7-8
J gene: TRBJ2-1
CDR3 DNA: TGTGCCAGCGGACCAGGGACTAGCGGGTCGGGAACCTACAATGAGCAGTTCTTC
CDR3 protein: CASGPGTSGSGTYNEQFF

clone size: NA
D gene: NA
V gene: TRBV5-1
J gene: TRBJ2-3
CDR3 DNA: TGCGCCAGCAGCTTGAGTCGGGACACAGATACGCAGTATTTT
CDR3 protein: CASSLSRDTDTQYF

clone size: NA
D gene: NA
V gene: TRBV19
J gene: TRBJ2-7
CDR3 DNA: TGTGCCAGTAGTATCCAGGGGCCCTACGAGCAGTACTTC
CDR3 protein: CASSIQGPYEQYF

clone size: NA
D gene: TRBD2
V gene: TRBV4-2
J gene: TRBJ2-7
CDR3 DNA: TGTGCCAGCAGCCAAGTGGCTAGCGGGGGCTCCTACGAGCAGTACTTC
CDR3 protein: CASSQVASGGSYEQYF

clone size: once
D gene: TRBD1
V gene: TRBV19
J gene: TRBJ1-1
CDR3 DNA: TGTGCCAGTAGTGCCGGGGACAGTTTGAACACTGAAGCTTTCTTT
CDR3 protein: CASSAGDSLNTEAFF

clone size: NA
D gene: NA
V gene: TRBV27
J gene: TRBJ1-2
CDR3 DNA: TGTGCCAGCAGTTTACGCCAGAATACCTATGGCTACACCTTC
CDR3 protein: CASSLRQNTYGYTF

clone size: NA
D gene: TRBD2
V gene: TRBV2
J gene: TRBJ2-1
CDR3 DNA: TGTGCCAGCAGTGATTCCCTCTCGGGGGGGCCGGGTGAGCAGTTCTTC
CDR3 protein: CASSDSLSGGPGEQFF

clone size: NA
D gene: NA
V gene: TRBV11-2
J gene: TRBJ1-1
CDR3 DNA: TGTGCCAGCAGCTTAGAGGGACTGGAGAACACTGAAGCTTTCTTT
CDR3 protein: CASSLEGLENTEAFF

clone size: NA
D gene: NA
V gene: TRBV19
J gene: TRBJ1-6
CDR3 DNA: TGTGCCAGTAGTATAGGAGGAGGGCGGAGTTCACCCCTCCACTTT
CDR3 protein: CASSIGGGRSSPLHF

clone size: NA
D gene: TRBD1
V gene: TRBV6-5
J gene: TRBJ2-2
CDR3 DNA: TGTGCCACCCGACAGGGGATCACCGGGGAGCTGTTTTTT
CDR3 protein: CATRQGITGELFF

clone size: NA
D gene: NA
V gene: TRBV4-1
J gene: TRBJ1-5
CDR3 DNA: TGCGCCAGCAGCCAAGACCCACTGACAGCAAGCAATCAGCCCCAGCATTTT
CDR3 protein: CASSQDPLTASNQPQHF

clone size: once
D gene: TRBD1
V gene: TRBV10-3
J gene: TRBJ2-2
CDR3 DNA: TGTGCCATCAGTGGCGTGGGGACAGGCGGGGAGCTGTTTTTT
CDR3 protein: CAISGVGTGGELFF

clone size: NA
D gene: NA
V gene: TRBV4-2
J gene: TRBJ1-2
CDR3 DNA: TGTGCCAGCAGCCATAATGGTGGAGACAGTCCGGAGGGCTACACCTTC
CDR3 protein: CASSHNGGDSPEGYTF

clone size: NA
D gene: TRBD1
V gene: TRBV18
J gene: TRBJ2-2
CDR3 DNA: TGTGCCAGCTCACCGGGACAGGCGAACACCGGGGAGCTGTTTTTT
CDR3 protein: CASSPGQANTGELFF

clone size: NA
D gene: NA
V gene: TRBV6-5
J gene: TRBJ1-6
CDR3 DNA: TGTGCCAGCCTGAGGGGGAGCTCCTATAATTCACCCCTCCACTTT
CDR3 protein: CASLRGSSYNSPLHF

clone size: NA
D gene: NA
V gene: TRBV18
J gene: TRBJ2-3
CDR3 DNA: TGTGCCAGCTCACCAACACTAGAGGGTACGCAGTATTTT
CDR3 protein: CASSPTLEGTQYF

clone size: NA
D gene: TRBD1
V gene: TRBV7-2
J gene: TRBJ1-6
CDR3 DNA: TGTGCCAGCAGCTTAGGGGGACAGGCGACCAATTCACCCCTCCACTTT
CDR3 protein: CASSLGGQATNSPLHF

clone size: NA
D gene: TRBD1
V gene: TRBV19
J gene: TRBJ1-2
CDR3 DNA: TGTGCCAGTAGAGGGACAGCCTCGGGTGGCTACACCTTC
CDR3 protein: CASRGTASGGYTF

clone size: few
D gene: NA
V gene: TRBV5-1
J gene: TRBJ1-2
CDR3 DNA: TGCGCCAGCAGCTCTAGGTGGGGGCAGAACTATGGCTACACCTTC
CDR3 protein: CASSSRWGQNYGYTF

clone size: NA
D gene: TRBD1
V gene: TRBV11-2
J gene: TRBJ1-1
CDR3 DNA: TGTGCCAGCAGCTTATGGGGGACAGGGGCAGCTTTCTTT
CDR3 protein: CASSLWGTGAAFF

clone size: NA
D gene: NA
V gene: TRBV28
J gene: TRBJ1-6
CDR3 DNA: TGTGCCAGCAGTCCCCGTTCCAGCTCCTATAATTCACCCCTCCACTTT
CDR3 protein: CASSPRSSSYNSPLHF